The 18 T cell receptor beta chains in this list originate from one sample, sequenced in a study of blood T cell repertoires in COVID-19. TCRdb keeps only in-frame clones here, not all; method: immunoSEQ multiplex PCR. The sample has roughly 120,000 clones; about 74% are singletons. The sample comprised peripheral blood. These receptors all stem from a man older than 75 with COVID-19, enrolled during active disease.

A word on this clone: An end of the junction differs from the germline gene, which may be a read error. The chain links TRBV2 to TRBJ2-5; 13 bases align to TRBD2. The CDR3 is made up of 12 amino acids. CDR1 is SNHLY, CDR2 FYNNEI, per germline. The CDR3 DNA follows: TGTGCCAGTCGGACTAGCGGGAGCTCCCTGAACTTC. Translating gives CASRTSGSSLNF.

In its sample, this clone was seen a few times. The chain couples TRBV7-3 to TRBJ2-7; 7 bases align to TRBD1. This CDR3 has 12 amino acids. Germline trimming cut 5 bases from V and 4 bases from J; bases unmatched to any gene: 2. Germline CDR1 reads SGHTA; CDR2 reads FQGTGA. CDR3 in DNA: TGTGCCAGCAGCCCAGGGGGTTACGAGCAGTACTTC. Translation gives CASSPGGYEQYF. The whole variable domain, filled in from reference TRBV7-3 and TRBJ2-7, reads GAGVSQTPSNKVTEKGKYVELRCDPISGHTALYWYRQSLGQGPEFLIYFQGTGAADDSGLPNDRFFAVRPEGSVSTLKIQRTERGDSAVYLCASSPGGYEQYFGPGTRLTVT.

The rearrangement uses TRBV11-3 and TRBJ2-1; 8 positions agree with TRBD1. Looked up from germline, CDR1 is SGHNT and CDR2 is YENEEA. Trimming removed 4 bases from V and 3 bases from J; junction bases left unmatched: 5. The CDR3 has 15 residues. CDR3 in DNA: TGTGCCAGCAGCTCCGCCGGGACAGGCTACAATGAGCAGTTCTTC. Translating it yields CASSSAGTGYNEQFF.

The J gene is TRBJ2-5, the V gene TRBV3-1 (or the pseudogene TRBV3-2); D is undetermined. CDR3 length equals 13 residues. Germline V CDR1 and CDR2: LGHDT, YNNKEL (reference sequence). V lost 1 base to trimming and J lost 5 bases, with 8 bases between them. This chain's CDR3 is CASSQGGLETQYF. CDR3 DNA: TGTGCCAGCAGCCAAGGAGGTTTGGAGACCCAGTACTTC.

This clone has a single count. The rearrangement links TRBV6-5 to TRBJ2-5; the match to TRBD2 covers 8 bases. The CDR3 loop spans 15 amino acids. V was pared by 0 bases and J by 4 bases, with 4 bases of the junction left unmatched. Germline V gene data show CDR1 as MNHEY and CDR2 as SVGAGI. The CDR3 region is CASSYSLGRGETQYF. CDR3 bases: TGTGCCAGCAGTTACTCGCTCGGGAGGGGAGAGACCCAGTACTTC.

The rearrangement links TRBV4-1 to TRBJ1-4, with D possibly matching TRBD1 (6 bases). The CDR3 runs to 14 residues. Trimming took 3 bases from V and 5 from J, leaving 10 bases between them. The germline V gene has CDR1 MGHRA and CDR2 YSYEKL. The CDR3 sequence is CASSHGQFNEKLFF. CDR3 coding DNA: TGCGCCAGCAGCCACGGACAGTTCAATGAAAAACTGTTTTTT.

The V and J genes are TRBV9 and TRBJ1-6; D perhaps matches TRBD1 (5 bases). The CDR3 is 15 residues long. Germline values: CDR1 SGDLS, CDR2 YYNGEE. The germline V and J ends were trimmed by 0 bases and 6 bases, with 10 bases remaining between them. The CDR3 sequence is CASSVDGQGNSPLHF. CDR3 in DNA: TGTGCCAGCAGCGTAGACGGCCAGGGTAATTCACCCCTCCACTTT.

As to this clone: The sample holds other DNA sequences that translate to the same CDR3. The chain employs TRBV28 and TRBJ1-6; TRBD1 matches at 9 bases. J lost 7 bases, V lost 4 bases, and 5 bases had no gene match. The CDR3 is 15 residues long. From germline, CDR1 is MDHEN and CDR2 SYDVKM. CDR3 amino acids: CASSSPGQGNSPLHF. CDR3 bases: TGTGCCAGCAGTTCCCCGGGACAGGGCAATTCACCCCTCCACTTT.

Details on this clone: The same CDR3 arises from other DNA sequences in this sample as well. The V gene is TRBV7-6, the J gene TRBJ2-1, with TRBD2 identical over 9 bases. The CDR3 is 16 residues long. Germline CDR1 and CDR2: SGHVS and FNYEAQ. V was pared by 1 base and J by 8 bases, with 9 bases of the junction left unmatched. As DNA, the CDR3 is TGTGCCAGCAGCTTAGGGGGCGGGAGGGCCTTGGATGAGCAGTTCTTC. This sequence encodes CASSLGGGRALDEQFF.

The chain couples TRBV2 to TRBJ2-5, with D maybe TRBD2 (5 bases). There are 13 residues in the CDR3. V was cut by 6 bases and J by 5 bases, with 13 bases left in between. Germline CDR1 and CDR2: SNHLY and FYNNEI. CDR3 in amino acids: CASSETRGETQYF. The CDR3 coding sequence is TGTGCCAGCAGCGAAACTAGAGGCGAGACCCAGTACTTC.

This rearrangement joins TRBV5-8 to TRBJ1-5; 9 bases fit TRBD1. Germline CDR1 reads SGHTS; CDR2 reads YDEGEE. The CDR3 loop spans 15 amino acids. Trimming cost V 4 bases and J 6 bases; bases outside gene matches: 8. CDR3 nucleotide sequence: TGTGCCAGCAGCCCCGGGACAGGGATTCTTCAGCCCCAGCATTTT. It specifies CASSPGTGILQPQHF.

The chain has TRBV11-2 and TRBJ2-1, with no clear D. Per the germline V gene, CDR1 is SGHAT and CDR2 is FQNNGV. This CDR3 has 17 residues. V lost 2 bases and J lost 1, with 15 bases in between. This CDR3 is CASSLRIAALSYNEQFF. CDR3 nucleotide sequence: TGTGCCAGCAGCTTAAGGATTGCGGCTTTATCCTACAATGAGCAGTTCTTC.

This clone occurred a few times. The V gene is TRBV24-1, the J gene TRBJ1-2, with D maybe TRBD1 (5 bases). Per germline, CDR1 KGHDR and CDR2 SFDVKD. With 9 bases removed from V and 7 bases from J, the gap between germline ends came to 17 bases. The CDR3 length is 13 residues. CDR3: CATRPAGIGGYTF. The CDR3 bases are TGTGCCACCCGCCCCGCAGGGATTGGTGGCTACACCTTC.

This sequence joins TRBV18 and TRBJ2-7; 10 positions match TRBD1. The germline gives CDR1 KGHSH, CDR2 LQKENI. Unmatched junction bases numbered 2, after V lost 4 bases and J lost 5 bases. The CDR3 length is 13 residues. CDR3 DNA sequence: TGTGCCAGCTCACGACAGGGGGCAGACGAGCAGTACTTC. This sequence encodes CASSRQGADEQYF.

This clone was observed a handful of times. The chain has TRBV19 and TRBJ2-7, with D possibly TRBD1 on 5 matching bases. The CDR3 is made up of 14 amino acids. V lost 3 bases to trimming and J lost 2 bases, with 11 bases between them. Looked up from germline, CDR1 is LNHDA and CDR2 is SQIVND (reference sequence). The CDR3 region is CASSIHPTAYEQYF. CDR3 bases: TGTGCCAGTAGTATTCATCCGACAGCCTACGAGCAGTACTTC. Full variable domain (rest looked up from reference TRBV19 and TRBJ2-7): DGGITQSPKYLFRKEGQNVTLSCEQNLNHDAMYWYRQDPGQGLRLIYYSQIVNDFQKGDIAEGYSVSREKKESFPLTVTSAQKNPTAFYLCASSIHPTAYEQYFGPGTRLTVT.

The chain employs TRBV6-5 and TRBJ1-2, with 7 bases aligning to TRBD1. The ends lost 2 bases at V and 7 bases at J; junction bases unmatched: 4. Germline loops: CDR1 MNHEY, CDR2 SVGAGI. This CDR3 has 13 amino acids. The CDR3 region is CASSYTGVSGYTF. The CDR3 DNA reads TGTGCCAGCAGTTACACAGGGGTTTCTGGCTACACCTTC.

CDR3 sequence: CASSVSIGTSGLQETQYF. The DNA for the CDR3 is TGTGCCAGCAGCGTATCGATCGGGACTAGCGGGTTACAAGAGACCCAGTACTTC. The rearrangement uses TRBV9 and TRBJ2-5; 12 bases are shared with TRBD2. There are 18 residues in the CDR3. Trimming removed 1 base from V and 2 bases from J; junction bases left unmatched: 9. Germline lookup yields CDR1 SGDLS and CDR2 YYNGEE.

This chain links TRBV5-1 with TRBJ2-3; 7 bases line up with TRBD1. The length of the CDR3 is 15 residues. The J segment lost 3 bases and the V segment lost 0 bases, leaving 4 bases of the junction unmatched. Germline loops: CDR1 SGHRS, CDR2 YFSETQ. The CDR3 region has the DNA TGCGCCAGCAGCTTGGGAGTCAGGGGGACAGATACGCAGTATTTT. It translates to CASSLGVRGTDTQYF.